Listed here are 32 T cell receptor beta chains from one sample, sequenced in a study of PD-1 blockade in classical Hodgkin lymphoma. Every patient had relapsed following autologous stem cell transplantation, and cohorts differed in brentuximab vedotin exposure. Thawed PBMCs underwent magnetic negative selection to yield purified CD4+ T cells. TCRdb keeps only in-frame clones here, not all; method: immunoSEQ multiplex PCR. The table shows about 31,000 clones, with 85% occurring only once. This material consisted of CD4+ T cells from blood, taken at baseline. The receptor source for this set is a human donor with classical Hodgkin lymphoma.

Here the CDR3 reads CASSLTGTEKNQPQHF. The CDR3 DNA sequence: TGTGCCAGCAGCCTCACCGGGACAGAAAAGAATCAGCCCCAGCATTTT. The chain has TRBV7-8 and TRBJ1-5, with TRBD1 identical over 7 bases. The CDR3 runs 16 residues. With 5 bases clipped from V and 4 bases from J, the junction kept 11 bases outside the gene matches. Germline CDR1 reads SGHVS; CDR2 reads FQNEAQ.

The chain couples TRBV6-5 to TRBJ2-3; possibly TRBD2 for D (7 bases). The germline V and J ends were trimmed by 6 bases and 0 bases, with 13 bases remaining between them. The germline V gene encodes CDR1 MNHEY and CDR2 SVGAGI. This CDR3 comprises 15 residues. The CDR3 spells CASRRTRGSTDTQYF. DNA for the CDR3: TGTGCCAGCAGGAGGACTAGGGGGAGCACAGATACGCAGTATTTT.

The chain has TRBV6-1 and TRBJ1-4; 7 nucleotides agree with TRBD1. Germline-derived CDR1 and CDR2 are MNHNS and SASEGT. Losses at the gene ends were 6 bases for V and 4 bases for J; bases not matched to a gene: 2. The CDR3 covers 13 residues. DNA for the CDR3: TGTGCCAGCAGGACAGGGATTAATGAAAAACTGTTTTTT. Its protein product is CASRTGINEKLFF.

Written as DNA, the CDR3 is TGTGCCAGCAGCTATAGGCCGAACACCGGGGAGCTGTTTTTT. It specifies CASSYRPNTGELFF. V is TRBV7-6 and J is TRBJ2-2; D unclear. The V gene's germline CDR1 is SGHVS and CDR2 FNYEAQ. The CDR3 consists of 14 residues. V lost 4 bases, J lost 0 bases, and 6 bases lay in between.

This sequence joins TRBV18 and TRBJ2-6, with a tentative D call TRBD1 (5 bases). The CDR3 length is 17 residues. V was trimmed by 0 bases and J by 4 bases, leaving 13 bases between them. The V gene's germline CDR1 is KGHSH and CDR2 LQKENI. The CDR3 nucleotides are TGTGCCAGCTCACCACCGGGCAGGGTGATAGGGGCCAACGTCCTGACTTTC. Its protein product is CASSPPGRVIGANVLTF. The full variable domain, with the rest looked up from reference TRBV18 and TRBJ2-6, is NAGVMQNPRHLVRRRGQEARLRCSPMKGHSHVYWYRQLPEEGLKFMVYLQKENIIDESGMPKERFSAEFPKEGPSILRIQQVVRGDSAAYFCASSPPGRVIGANVLTFGAGSRLTVL.

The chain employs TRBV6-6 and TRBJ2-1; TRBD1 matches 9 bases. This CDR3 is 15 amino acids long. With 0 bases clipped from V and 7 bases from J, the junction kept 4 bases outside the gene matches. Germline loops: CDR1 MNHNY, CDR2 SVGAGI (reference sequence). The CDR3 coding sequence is TGTGCCAGCAGTTACTCGACAGGGGGGTTAAATGAGCAGTTCTTC. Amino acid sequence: CASSYSTGGLNEQFF.

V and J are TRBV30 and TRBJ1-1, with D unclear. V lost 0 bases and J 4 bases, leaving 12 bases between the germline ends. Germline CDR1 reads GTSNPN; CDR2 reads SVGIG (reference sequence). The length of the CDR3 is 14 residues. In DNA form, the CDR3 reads TGTGCCTGGAGTGTAGGACCCCCGGGCACTGAAGCTTTCTTT. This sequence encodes CAWSVGPPGTEAFF.

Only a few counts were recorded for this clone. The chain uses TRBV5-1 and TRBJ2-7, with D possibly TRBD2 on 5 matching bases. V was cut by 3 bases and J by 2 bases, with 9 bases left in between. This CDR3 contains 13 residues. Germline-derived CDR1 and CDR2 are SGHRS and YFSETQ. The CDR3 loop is CASSYPGTYEQYF. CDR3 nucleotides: TGCGCCAGCAGCTATCCGGGAACCTACGAGCAGTACTTC.

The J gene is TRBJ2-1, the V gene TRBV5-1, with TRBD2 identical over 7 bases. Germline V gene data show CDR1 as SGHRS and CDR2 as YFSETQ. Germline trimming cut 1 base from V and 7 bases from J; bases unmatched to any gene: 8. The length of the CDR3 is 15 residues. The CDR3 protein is CASSLSPGGINEQFF. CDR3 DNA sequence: TGCGCCAGCAGCTTGTCTCCGGGAGGTATAAATGAGCAGTTCTTC. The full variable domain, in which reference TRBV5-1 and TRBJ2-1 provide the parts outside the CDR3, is KAGVTQTPRYLIKTRGQQVTLSCSPISGHRSVSWYQQTPGQGLQFLFEYFSETQRNKGNFPGRFSGRQFSNSRSEMNVSTLELGDSALYLCASSLSPGGINEQFFGPGTRLTVL.

DNA for the CDR3: TGCGCCAGCAGCTTCAGGGGGCAGGGCACAGATACGCAGTATTTT. This encodes CASSFRGQGTDTQYF. This chain joins TRBV5-1 and TRBJ2-3; 8 bases match TRBD1. Germline V lookup: CDR1 SGHRS, CDR2 YFSETQ. V trimming: 2 bases; J trimming: 1 base; junction bases outside the gene matches: 3. This CDR3 spans 15 amino acids.

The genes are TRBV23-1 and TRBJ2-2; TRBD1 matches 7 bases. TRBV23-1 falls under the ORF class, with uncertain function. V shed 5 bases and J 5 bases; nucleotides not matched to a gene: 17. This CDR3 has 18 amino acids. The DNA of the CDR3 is TGCGCCAGCAGTTTATTTCTACAGGGGTCCAGATGGACCGGGGAGCTGTTTTTT. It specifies CASSLFLQGSRWTGELFF.

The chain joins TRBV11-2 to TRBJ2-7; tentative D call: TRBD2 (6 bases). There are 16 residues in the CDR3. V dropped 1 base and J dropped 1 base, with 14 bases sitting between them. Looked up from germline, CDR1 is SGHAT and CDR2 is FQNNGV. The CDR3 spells CASSLAAGSPSYEQYF. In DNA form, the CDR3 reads TGTGCCAGCAGCTTAGCGGCCGGGAGCCCGTCCTACGAGCAGTACTTC.

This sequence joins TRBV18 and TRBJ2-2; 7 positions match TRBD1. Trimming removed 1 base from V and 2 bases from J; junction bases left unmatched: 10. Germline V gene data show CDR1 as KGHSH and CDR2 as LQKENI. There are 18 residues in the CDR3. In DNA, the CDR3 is TGTGCCAGCTCACCACTTGCGTCCCCAGGGGGTAACACCGGGGAGCTGTTTTTT. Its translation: CASSPLASPGGNTGELFF.

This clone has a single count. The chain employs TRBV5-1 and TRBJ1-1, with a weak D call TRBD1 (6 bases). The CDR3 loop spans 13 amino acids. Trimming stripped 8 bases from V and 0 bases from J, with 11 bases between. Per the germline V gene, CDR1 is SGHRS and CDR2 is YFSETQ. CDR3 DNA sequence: TGCGCCAGTCGGACAGAAGTGAACACTGAAGCTTTCTTT. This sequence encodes CASRTEVNTEAFF.

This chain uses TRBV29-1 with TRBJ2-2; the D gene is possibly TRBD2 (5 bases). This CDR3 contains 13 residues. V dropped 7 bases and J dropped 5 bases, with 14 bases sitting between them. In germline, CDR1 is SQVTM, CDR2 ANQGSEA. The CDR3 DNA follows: TGCAGCGCGGCCGGGATGGGGACCGGGGAGCTGTTTTTT. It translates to CSAAGMGTGELFF.

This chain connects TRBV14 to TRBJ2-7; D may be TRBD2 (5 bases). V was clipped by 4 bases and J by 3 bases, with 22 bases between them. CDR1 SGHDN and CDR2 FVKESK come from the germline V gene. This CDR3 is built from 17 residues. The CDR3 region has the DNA TGTGCCAGCAGCCGAGGGCTCGGGTCAGTAAAAATCTACGAGCAGTACTTC. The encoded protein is CASSRGLGSVKIYEQYF.

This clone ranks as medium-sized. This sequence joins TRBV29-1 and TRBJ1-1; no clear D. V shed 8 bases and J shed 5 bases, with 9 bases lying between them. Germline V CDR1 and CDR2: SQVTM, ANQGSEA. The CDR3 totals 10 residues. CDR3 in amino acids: CSSSWTEAFF. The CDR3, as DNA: TGCAGCTCGTCGTGGACTGAAGCTTTCTTT.

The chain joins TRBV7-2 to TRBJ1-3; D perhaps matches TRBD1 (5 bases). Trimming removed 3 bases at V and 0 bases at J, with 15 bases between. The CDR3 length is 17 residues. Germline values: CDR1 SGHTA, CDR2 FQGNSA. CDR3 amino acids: CASSFLWGGSSGNTIYF. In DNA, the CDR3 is TGTGCCAGCAGCTTCCTATGGGGCGGGAGCTCTGGAAACACCATATATTTT.

The CDR3 DNA sequence: TGTGCCAGCAGTGGTACCGGGAAACAGGGATTCCGAGAAGCTTTCTTT. It encodes CASSGTGKQGFREAFF. This chain uses TRBV6-1 with TRBJ1-1; tentative D call: TRBD1 (6 bases). Per the germline V gene, CDR1 is MNHNS and CDR2 is SASEGT. The CDR3 contains 16 residues. Trimming stripped 4 bases from V and 8 bases from J, with 23 bases between.

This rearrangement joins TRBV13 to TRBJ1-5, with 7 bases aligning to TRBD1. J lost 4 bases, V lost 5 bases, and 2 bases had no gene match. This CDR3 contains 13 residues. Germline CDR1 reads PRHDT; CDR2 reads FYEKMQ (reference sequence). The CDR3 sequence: CASSPRGNQPQHF. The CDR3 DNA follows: TGTGCCAGCAGCCCCAGGGGGAATCAGCCCCAGCATTTT.

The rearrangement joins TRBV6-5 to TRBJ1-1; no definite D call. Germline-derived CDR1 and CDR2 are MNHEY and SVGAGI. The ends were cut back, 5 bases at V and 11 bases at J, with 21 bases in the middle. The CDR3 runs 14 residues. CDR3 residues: CASSQTSRTGSAFF. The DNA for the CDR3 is TGTGCCAGCAGTCAAACCTCCCGGACCGGGAGCGCTTTCTTT.

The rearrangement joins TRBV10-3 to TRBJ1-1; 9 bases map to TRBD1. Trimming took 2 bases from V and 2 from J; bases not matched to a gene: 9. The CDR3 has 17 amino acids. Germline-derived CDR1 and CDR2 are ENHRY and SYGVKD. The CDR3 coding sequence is TGTGCCATCAGTGAGAATATCGGACAGGGGAGAAACACTGAAGCTTTCTTT. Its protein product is CAISENIGQGRNTEAFF.

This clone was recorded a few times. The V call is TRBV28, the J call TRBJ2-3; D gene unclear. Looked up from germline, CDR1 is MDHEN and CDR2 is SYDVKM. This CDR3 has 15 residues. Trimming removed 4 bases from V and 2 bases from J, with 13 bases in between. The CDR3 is CASSSPRVLTDTQYF. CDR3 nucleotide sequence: TGTGCCAGCAGTTCCCCCCGGGTGCTCACAGATACGCAGTATTTT.

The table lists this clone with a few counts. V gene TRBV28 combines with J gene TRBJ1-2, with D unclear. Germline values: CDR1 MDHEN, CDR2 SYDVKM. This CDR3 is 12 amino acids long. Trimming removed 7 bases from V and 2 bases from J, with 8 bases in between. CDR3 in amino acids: CASMVDNYGYTF. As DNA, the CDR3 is TGTGCCAGCATGGTCGACAACTATGGCTACACCTTC.

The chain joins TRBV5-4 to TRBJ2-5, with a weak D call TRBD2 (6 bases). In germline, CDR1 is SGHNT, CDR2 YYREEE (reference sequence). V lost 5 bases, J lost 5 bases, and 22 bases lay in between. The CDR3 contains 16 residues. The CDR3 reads CASRGGGATTWETQYF. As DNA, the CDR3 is TGTGCCAGCAGAGGCGGCGGGGCAACTACGTGGGAGACCCAGTACTTC.

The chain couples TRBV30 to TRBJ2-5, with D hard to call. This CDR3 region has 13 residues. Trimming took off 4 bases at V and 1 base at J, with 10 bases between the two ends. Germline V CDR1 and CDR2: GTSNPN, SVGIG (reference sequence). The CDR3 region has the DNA TGTGCCTGGATGAGGATGGCCCAAGAGACCCAGTACTTC. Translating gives CAWMRMAQETQYF.

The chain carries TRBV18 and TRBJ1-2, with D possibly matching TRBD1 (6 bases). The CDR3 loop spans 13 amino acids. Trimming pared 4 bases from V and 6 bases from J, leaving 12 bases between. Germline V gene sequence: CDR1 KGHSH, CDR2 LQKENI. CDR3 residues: CASSQEGGNGYTF. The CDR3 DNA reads TGTGCCAGCTCACAGGAGGGGGGCAATGGCTACACCTTC. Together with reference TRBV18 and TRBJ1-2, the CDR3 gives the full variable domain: NAGVMQNPRHLVRRRGQEARLRCSPMKGHSHVYWYRQLPEEGLKFMVYLQKENIIDESGMPKERFSAEFPKEGPSILRIQQVVRGDSAAYFCASSQEGGNGYTFGSGTRLTVV.

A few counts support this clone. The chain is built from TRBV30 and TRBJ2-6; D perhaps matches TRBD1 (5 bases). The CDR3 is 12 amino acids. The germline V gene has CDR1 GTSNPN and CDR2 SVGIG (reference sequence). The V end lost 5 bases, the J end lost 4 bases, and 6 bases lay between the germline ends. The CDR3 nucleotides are TGTGCCTGGGGGGCGGGGGCCAACGTCCTGACTTTC. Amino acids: CAWGAGANVLTF.

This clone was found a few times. CDR3 protein: CASSKGRGATTEAFF. The CDR3 coding sequence is TGTGCCAGCAGCAAAGGGCGGGGGGCAACAACGGAAGCTTTCTTT. The rearrangement joins TRBV21-1 to TRBJ1-1. TRBV21-1 is flagged as a pseudogene. There are 15 residues in the CDR3.

CDR3 in amino acids: CASSAEVRRTEAFF. The CDR3 DNA sequence: TGTGCCAGTAGTGCAGAAGTAAGGAGGACTGAAGCTTTCTTT. The genes are TRBV19 and TRBJ1-1; D unclear. Germline V CDR1 and CDR2: LNHDA, SQIVND (reference sequence). Trimming left V 5 bases short and J 5 bases short, with 15 bases between. The CDR3 spans 14 residues.

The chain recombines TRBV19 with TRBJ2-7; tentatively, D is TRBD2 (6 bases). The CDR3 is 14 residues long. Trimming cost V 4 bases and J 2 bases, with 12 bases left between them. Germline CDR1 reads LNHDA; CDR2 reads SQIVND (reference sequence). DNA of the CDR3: TGTGCCAGTAGTACGCGGGACGGACCCTACGAGCAGTACTTC. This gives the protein CASSTRDGPYEQYF. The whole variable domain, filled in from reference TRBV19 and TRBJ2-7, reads DGGITQSPKYLFRKEGQNVTLSCEQNLNHDAMYWYRQDPGQGLRLIYYSQIVNDFQKGDIAEGYSVSREKKESFPLTVTSAQKNPTAFYLCASSTRDGPYEQYFGPGTRLTVT.

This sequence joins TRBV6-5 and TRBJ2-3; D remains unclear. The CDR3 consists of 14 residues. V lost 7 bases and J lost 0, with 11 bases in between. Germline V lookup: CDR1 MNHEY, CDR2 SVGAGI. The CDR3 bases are TGTGCCAGCAAATTTCAAACTAGCACAGATACGCAGTATTTT. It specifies CASKFQTSTDTQYF.